The clone carrying this T cell receptor (beta chain) showed up just a few times. Its antigen is undetermined. The data are from a study of spatial heterogeneity in lung cancer. The overall study: Sequences of the beta chain were consistently detected in greater numbers than alpha-chain sequences. As counted in raw reads, each unique TCR and UMI combination appeared more than ten times on average. The study, taken as a whole, reports: The appearance of ubiquitous expanded tumor TCRs in blood was greater at resection than follow-up.

Each CDR3 protein is one row after TCRdb ran MiXCR on the 5' RACE reads. The data show tens of thousands of distinct CDR3 sequences, over 9.5% seen once. CDR3 size: 18 residues. Trimming took 2 bases from V and 1 from J, leaving 20 bases between them. Germline V lookup: CDR1 WSHSY, CDR2 SAAADI. Time point specified: sample taken at primary tumor resection. In each case, whole RNA from tumor, nontumor lung or frozen PBMC was sequenced unsorted. The donors, 60 to 80 patients with untreated early-stage non-small cell lung cancer, provided the samples. Material: PBMCs, obtained at surgery. The source of this sequence is a male donor with early-stage non-small cell lung cancer. The chain is built from TRBV10-2 and TRBJ1-1; D is uncertain. The CDR3, as DNA: TGCGCCAGCAGTGAGCGATCCGGGCCCTCCGGTTGGAACACTGAAGCTTTCTTT. Translation gives CASSERSGPSGWNTEAFF.